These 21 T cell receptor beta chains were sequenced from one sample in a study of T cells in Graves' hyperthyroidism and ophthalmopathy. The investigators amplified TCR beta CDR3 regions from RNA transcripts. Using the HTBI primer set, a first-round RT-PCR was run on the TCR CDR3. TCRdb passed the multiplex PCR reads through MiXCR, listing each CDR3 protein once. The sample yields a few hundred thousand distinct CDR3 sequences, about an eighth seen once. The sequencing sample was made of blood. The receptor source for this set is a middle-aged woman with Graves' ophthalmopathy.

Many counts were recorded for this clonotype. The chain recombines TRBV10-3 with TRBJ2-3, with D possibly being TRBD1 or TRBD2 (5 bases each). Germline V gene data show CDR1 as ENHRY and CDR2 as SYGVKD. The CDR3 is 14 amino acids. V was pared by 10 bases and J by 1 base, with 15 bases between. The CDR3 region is CATLEQGRTDTQYF. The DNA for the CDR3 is TGTGCCACCCTTGAGCAGGGACGCACAGATACGCAGTATTTT.

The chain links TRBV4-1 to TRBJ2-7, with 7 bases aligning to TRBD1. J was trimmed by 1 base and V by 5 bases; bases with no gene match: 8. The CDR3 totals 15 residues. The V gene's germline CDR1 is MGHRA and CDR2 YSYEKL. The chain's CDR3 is CASSSRDRLSYEQYF. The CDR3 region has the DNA TGCGCCAGCAGCAGCCGGGACAGACTTTCCTACGAGCAGTACTTC.

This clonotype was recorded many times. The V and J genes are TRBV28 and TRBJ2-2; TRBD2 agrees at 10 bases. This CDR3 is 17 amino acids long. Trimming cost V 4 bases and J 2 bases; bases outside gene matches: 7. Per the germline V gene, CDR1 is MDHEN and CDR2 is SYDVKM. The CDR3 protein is CASSSTRTSGNTGELFF. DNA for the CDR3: TGTGCCAGCAGTTCTACCCGGACTAGCGGTAACACCGGGGAGCTGTTTTTT. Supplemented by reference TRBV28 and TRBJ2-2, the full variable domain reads DVKVTQSSRYLVKRTGEKVFLECVQDMDHENMFWYRQDPGLGLRLIYFSYDVKMKEKGDIPEGYSVSREKKERFSLILESASTNQTSMYLCASSSTRTSGNTGELFFGEGSRLTVL.

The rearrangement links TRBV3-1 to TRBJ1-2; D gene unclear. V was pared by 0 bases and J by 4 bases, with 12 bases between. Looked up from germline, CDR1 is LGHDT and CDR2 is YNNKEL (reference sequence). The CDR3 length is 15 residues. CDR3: CASSQDLTASYGYTF. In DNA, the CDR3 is TGTGCCAGCAGCCAAGATTTAACAGCCTCCTATGGCTACACCTTC.

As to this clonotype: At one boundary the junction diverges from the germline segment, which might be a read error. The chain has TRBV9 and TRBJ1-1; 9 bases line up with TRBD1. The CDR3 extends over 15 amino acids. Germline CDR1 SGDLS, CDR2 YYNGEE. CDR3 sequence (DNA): TGTGCCAGCAGCGTAGGGACAGGGGTCGACACTAAAGCTTTCTTT. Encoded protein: CASSVGTGVDTKAFF.

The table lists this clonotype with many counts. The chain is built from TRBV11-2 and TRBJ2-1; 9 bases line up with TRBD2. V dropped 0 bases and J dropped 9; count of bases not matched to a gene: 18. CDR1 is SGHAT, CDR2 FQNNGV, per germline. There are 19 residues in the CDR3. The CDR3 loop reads CASSLDRLSVAGDGSEQFF. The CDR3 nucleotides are TGTGCCAGCAGCTTAGATCGCCTGAGTGTAGCGGGAGATGGCAGTGAGCAGTTCTTC.

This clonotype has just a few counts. The CDR3 region is CASSESLDEQYF. The DNA for the CDR3 is TGCGCCAGCAGTGAGTCTTTAGACGAGCAGTACTTC. The V and J genes are TRBV10-1 and TRBJ2-7; D call uncertain. Germline-derived CDR1 and CDR2 are WNHNN and SYGVQD (reference sequence). The ends were cut back, 0 bases at V and 5 bases at J, with 5 bases in the middle. The CDR3 has 12 residues.

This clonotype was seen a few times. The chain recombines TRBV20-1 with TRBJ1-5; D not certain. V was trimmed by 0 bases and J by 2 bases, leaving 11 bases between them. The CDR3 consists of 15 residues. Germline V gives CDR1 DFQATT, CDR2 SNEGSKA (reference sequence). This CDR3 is CSAREGVWGNQPQHF. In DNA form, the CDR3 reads TGCAGTGCTAGAGAAGGAGTGTGGGGCAATCAGCCCCAGCATTTT.

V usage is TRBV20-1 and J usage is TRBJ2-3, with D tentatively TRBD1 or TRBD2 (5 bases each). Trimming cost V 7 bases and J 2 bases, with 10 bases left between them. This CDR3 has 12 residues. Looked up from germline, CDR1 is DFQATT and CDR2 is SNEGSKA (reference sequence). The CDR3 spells CSGRGVTDTQYF. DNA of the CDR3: TGCAGTGGCAGAGGGGTCACAGATACGCAGTATTTT.

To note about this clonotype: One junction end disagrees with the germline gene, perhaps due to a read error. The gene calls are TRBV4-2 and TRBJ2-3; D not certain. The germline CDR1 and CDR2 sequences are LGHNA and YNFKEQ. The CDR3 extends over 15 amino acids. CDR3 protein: CASSEDLISTDTQYF. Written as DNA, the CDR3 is TGTGCCAGCAGCGAAGACCTAATAAGCACAGATACGCAGTATTTT.

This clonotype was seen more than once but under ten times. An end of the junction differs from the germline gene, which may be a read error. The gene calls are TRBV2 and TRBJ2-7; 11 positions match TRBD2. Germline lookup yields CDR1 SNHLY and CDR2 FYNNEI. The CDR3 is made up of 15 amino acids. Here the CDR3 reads CASSDGTSGSYEQHF. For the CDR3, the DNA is TGTGCCAGCAGCGACGGGACTAGCGGCTCCTACGAGCAGCACTTC.

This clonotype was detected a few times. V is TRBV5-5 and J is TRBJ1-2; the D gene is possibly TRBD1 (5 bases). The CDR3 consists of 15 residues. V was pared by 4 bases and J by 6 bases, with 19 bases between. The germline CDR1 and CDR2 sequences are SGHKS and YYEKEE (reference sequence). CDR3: CASSRLPGPEDGYTF. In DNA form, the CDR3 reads TGTGCCAGCAGCCGCCTTCCGGGACCAGAGGATGGCTACACCTTC.

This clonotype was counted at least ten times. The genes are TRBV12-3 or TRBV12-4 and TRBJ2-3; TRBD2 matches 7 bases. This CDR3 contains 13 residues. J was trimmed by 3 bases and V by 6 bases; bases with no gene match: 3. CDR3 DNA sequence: TGTGCCAGCAGCGGGGGGAAAACAGATACGCAGTATTTT. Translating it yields CASSGGKTDTQYF.

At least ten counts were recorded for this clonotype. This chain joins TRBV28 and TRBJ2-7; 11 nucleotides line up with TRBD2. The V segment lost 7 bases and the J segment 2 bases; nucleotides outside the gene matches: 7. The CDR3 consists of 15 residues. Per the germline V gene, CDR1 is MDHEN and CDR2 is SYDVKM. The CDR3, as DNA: TGTGCCAGCACCACCGGGACTAGCGGTACCTACGAGCAGTACTTC. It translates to CASTTGTSGTYEQYF.

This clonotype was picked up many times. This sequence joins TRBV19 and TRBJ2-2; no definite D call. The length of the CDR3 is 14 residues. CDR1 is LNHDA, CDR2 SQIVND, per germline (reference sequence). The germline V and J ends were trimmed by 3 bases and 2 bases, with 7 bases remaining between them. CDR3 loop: CASSISLNTGELFF. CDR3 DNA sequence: TGTGCCAGTAGTATTTCCCTCAACACCGGGGAGCTGTTTTTT.

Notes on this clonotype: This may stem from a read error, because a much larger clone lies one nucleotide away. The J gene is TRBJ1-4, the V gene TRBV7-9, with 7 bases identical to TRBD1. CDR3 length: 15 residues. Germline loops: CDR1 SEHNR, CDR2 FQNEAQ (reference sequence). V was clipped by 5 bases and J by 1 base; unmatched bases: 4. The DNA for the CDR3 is TGTGCCAGCAGCCCCCGACAGGGAACTAATGAAAAACTGTTTTTT. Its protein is CASSPRQGTNEKLFF.

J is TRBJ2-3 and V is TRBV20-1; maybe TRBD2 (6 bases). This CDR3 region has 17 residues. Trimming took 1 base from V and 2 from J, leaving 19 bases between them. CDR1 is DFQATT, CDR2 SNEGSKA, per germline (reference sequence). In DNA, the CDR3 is TGCAGTGCTAGAGCCTCTTTTTTGGCGGGGATCACAGATACGCAGTATTTT. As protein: CSARASFLAGITDTQYF.

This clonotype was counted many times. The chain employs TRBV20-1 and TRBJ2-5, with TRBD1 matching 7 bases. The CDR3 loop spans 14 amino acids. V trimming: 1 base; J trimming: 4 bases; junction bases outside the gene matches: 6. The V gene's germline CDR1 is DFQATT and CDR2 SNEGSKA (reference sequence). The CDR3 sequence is CSARVGAGGETQYF. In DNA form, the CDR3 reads TGCAGTGCTAGAGTGGGGGCAGGGGGAGAGACCCAGTACTTC.

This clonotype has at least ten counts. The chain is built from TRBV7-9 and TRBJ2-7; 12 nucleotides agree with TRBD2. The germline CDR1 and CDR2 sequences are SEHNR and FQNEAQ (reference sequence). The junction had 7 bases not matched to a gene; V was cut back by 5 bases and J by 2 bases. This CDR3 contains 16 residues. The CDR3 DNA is TGTGCCAGCAGCGAGACGACTAGCGGGAGACCCTACGAGCAGTACTTC. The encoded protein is CASSETTSGRPYEQYF.

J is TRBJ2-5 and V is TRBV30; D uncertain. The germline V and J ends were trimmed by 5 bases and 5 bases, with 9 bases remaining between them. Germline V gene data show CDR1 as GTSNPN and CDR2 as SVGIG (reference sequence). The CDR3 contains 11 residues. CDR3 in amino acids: CAWDVSETQYF. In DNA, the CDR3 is TGTGCCTGGGACGTTTCGGAGACCCAGTACTTC.

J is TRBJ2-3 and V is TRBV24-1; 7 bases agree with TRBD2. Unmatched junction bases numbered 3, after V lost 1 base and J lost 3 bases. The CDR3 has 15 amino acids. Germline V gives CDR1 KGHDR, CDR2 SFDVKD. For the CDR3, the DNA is TGTGCCACCAGTGATTTCGGGGGGAAAACAGATACGCAGTATTTT. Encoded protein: CATSDFGGKTDTQYF.